The 30 T cell receptor beta chains reported below all come from one sample, sequenced in a study of T cells in Graves' hyperthyroidism and ophthalmopathy. There were TCR beta CDR3 regions amplified from RNA transcripts. The study used the HTBI primer set for a first-round RT-PCR of the TCR CDR3. MiXCR, run by TCRdb on the multiplex PCR reads, gives a single entry per CDR3 protein. The sample consists of approximately 700,000 distinct CDR3 sequences, about 15% of them appearing once. The sample consisted of blood. The receptor source for this set is a man younger than 35 with Graves' hyperthyroidism.

The rearrangement joins TRBV9 to TRBJ2-3; the D gene is possibly TRBD2 (7 bases). Trimming cost V 2 bases and J 6 bases, with 19 bases left between them. Germline V lookup: CDR1 SGDLS, CDR2 YYNGEE. The CDR3 contains 16 residues. The CDR3 DNA sequence: TGTGCCAGCAGCGTTAGGGGGGGGACCCAGGAGGATACGCAGTATTTT. This sequence encodes CASSVRGGTQEDTQYF.

This clonotype has more than one count but fewer than ten. The chain links TRBV28 to TRBJ1-2; D ambiguous. Germline CDR1 MDHEN, CDR2 SYDVKM. The CDR3 spans 14 residues. V was cut by 10 bases and J by 0 bases, with 15 bases left in between. The CDR3 DNA sequence: TGTGCCACCATCGACGGAACAACTAACTATGGCTACACCTTC. As protein: CATIDGTTNYGYTF.

This clonotype has only a few counts. The rearrangement uses TRBV7-9 and TRBJ2-7; a weak D match, TRBD1 (6 bases). CDR1 SEHNR and CDR2 FQNEAQ come from the germline V gene (reference sequence). Trimming removed 4 bases at V and 0 bases at J, with 13 bases between. The CDR3 spans 15 residues. In DNA form, the CDR3 reads TGTGCCAGCAGCTCAACAGGGCTTTCCTCCTACGAGCAGTACTTC. Translated, it gives CASSSTGLSSYEQYF.

A note on this clonotype: Compared with germline, one end of the junction differs, possibly owing to a read error. V is TRBV7-9 and J is TRBJ1-1; D ambiguous. CDR3 length equals 13 residues. Germline-derived CDR1 and CDR2 are SEHNR and FQNEAQ (reference sequence). The CDR3 here is CAGSPPVGTEAFF. The CDR3, as DNA: TGTGCCGGCAGCCCCCCGGTGGGCACTGAAGCTTTCTTT.

A remark on this clonotype: A single base separates this from a much larger clone, so it may be a read error. This sequence joins TRBV28 and TRBJ1-4; maybe TRBD1 (5 bases). There are 15 residues in the CDR3. The V gene lost 6 bases and the J gene lost 5 bases, with 16 bases spanning the gap. Looked up from germline, CDR1 is MDHEN and CDR2 is SYDVKM. CDR3 protein: CASSHSEGANEKLFF. The CDR3 DNA sequence: TGTGCCAGCAGCCACTCCGAAGGGGCAAATGAAAAACTGTTTTTT.

This clonotype was counted only a few times. The chain combines TRBV30 with TRBJ1-2; maybe TRBD1 (5 bases). V was shortened by 3 bases and J by 4 bases, with 12 bases between the two germline ends. Germline V CDR1 and CDR2: GTSNPN, SVGIG (reference sequence). This CDR3 has 13 residues. The CDR3 reads CAWRRDGSYGYTF. The CDR3 coding sequence is TGTGCCTGGAGAAGGGACGGGAGCTATGGCTACACCTTC.

This chain connects TRBV7-3 to TRBJ2-3; TRBD2 matches 8 bases. Trimming cost V 5 bases and J 1 base; bases outside gene matches: 5. CDR1 is SGHTA, CDR2 FQGTGA, per germline. The CDR3 spans 15 residues. In nucleotides, the CDR3 is TGTGCCAGCAGCACCCCCGGGGGGGGCACAGATACGCAGTATTTT. Amino acids: CASSTPGGGTDTQYF.

This clonotype came up a few times. The chain uses TRBV20-1 and TRBJ2-5, with D maybe TRBD1 (6 bases). V dropped 3 bases and J dropped 1 base, with 9 bases sitting between them. Looked up from germline, CDR1 is DFQATT and CDR2 is SNEGSKA (reference sequence). This CDR3 has 13 residues. As DNA, the CDR3 is TGCAGTGCTAGGACAGGACCCCAAGAGACCCAGTACTTC. As protein: CSARTGPQETQYF.

This chain links TRBV24-1 with TRBJ2-5; 7 bases align to TRBD2. The CDR3 is made up of 15 amino acids. Losses at the gene ends were 8 bases for V and 2 bases for J; bases not matched to a gene: 10. The germline gives CDR1 KGHDR, CDR2 SFDVKD. Written as DNA, the CDR3 is TGTGCCACCAACCAGCCGGGACTATCGCAAGAGACCCAGTACTTC. It codes for CATNQPGLSQETQYF.

This chain links TRBV7-8 with TRBJ2-6, with TRBD2 as a possible D gene (7 bases). Looked up from germline, CDR1 is SGHVS and CDR2 is FQNEAQ. The CDR3 is 20 amino acids. With 4 bases removed from V and 2 bases from J, the gap between germline ends came to 24 bases. CDR3 coding DNA: TGTGCCAGCAGCTCTCCAAGGGGGGGCCCGGGGACCGCTGGGGCCAACGTCCTGACTTTC. It yields the protein CASSSPRGGPGTAGANVLTF.

The rearrangement links TRBV29-1 to TRBJ2-5; D is possibly TRBD1 (5 bases). This CDR3 comprises 11 residues. The V gene lost 5 bases and the J gene lost 5 bases, with 9 bases spanning the gap. CDR1 SQVTM and CDR2 ANQGSEA come from the germline V gene. The DNA for the CDR3 is TGCAGCGTTCCATCAGGGGAGACCCAGTACTTC. It yields the protein CSVPSGETQYF.

This chain's CDR3 is CASSVEGQPQHF. The CDR3 coding sequence is TGTGCCAGCAGCGTTGAGGGTCAGCCCCAGCATTTT. The chain joins TRBV7-9 to TRBJ1-5; D is ambiguous. The CDR3 sequence is 12 residues long. Per the germline V gene, CDR1 is SEHNR and CDR2 is FQNEAQ (reference sequence). V was trimmed by 5 bases and J by 6 bases, leaving 8 bases between them.

Many counts were recorded for this clonotype. The CDR3 region is CASSLGIAGDEQFF. CDR3 nucleotides: TGTGCCAGCAGCTTAGGGATCGCAGGGGATGAGCAGTTCTTC. This chain connects TRBV7-3 to TRBJ2-1; the D gene is possibly TRBD1 (6 bases). With 2 bases removed from V and 8 bases from J, the gap between germline ends came to 13 bases. The CDR3 has 14 residues. CDR1 SGHTA and CDR2 FQGTGA come from the germline V gene.

The chain is built from TRBV27 and TRBJ1-1; TRBD1 matches at 11 bases. The CDR3 is 14 residues long. Germline CDR1 reads MNHEY; CDR2 reads SMNVEV (reference sequence). The V segment lost 6 bases and the J segment 0 bases; nucleotides outside the gene matches: 0. The CDR3 DNA follows: TGTGCCAGCAGGGACAGGGGGCTGAACACTGAAGCTTTCTTT. It is translated as CASRDRGLNTEAFF.

The rearrangement uses TRBV6-1 and TRBJ2-5, with D possibly matching TRBD1 (5 bases). Trimming took 6 bases from V and 5 from J, leaving 10 bases between them. Germline lookup yields CDR1 MNHNS and CDR2 SASEGT. This CDR3 region has 12 residues. The CDR3: CASRNKGETQYF. The CDR3 DNA reads TGTGCCAGCAGAAACAAGGGGGAGACCCAGTACTTC.

This clonotype has just a few counts. The V call is TRBV11-3, the J call TRBJ2-1; D is ambiguous. The germline V and J ends were trimmed by 5 bases and 4 bases, with 15 bases remaining between them. Germline V gene data show CDR1 as SGHNT and CDR2 as YENEEA. The CDR3 length is 15 residues. The CDR3 DNA is TGTGCCAGCAGCCCTAGGTGGGTAGTTTACAATGAGCAGTTCTTC. Its translation: CASSPRWVVYNEQFF.

This clonotype was observed at least ten times. J is TRBJ2-7 and V is TRBV10-1, with 7 bases lining up with TRBD1. V lost 3 bases and J lost 3; bases outside the gene matches: 5. There are 14 residues in the CDR3. Germline lookup yields CDR1 WNHNN and CDR2 SYGVQD (reference sequence). In DNA, the CDR3 is TGCGCCAGCAGTGATGGTCAGGGGGTCTACGAGCAGTACTTC. Translated: CASSDGQGVYEQYF.

This clonotype has a count of ten or more. The chain uses TRBV27 and TRBJ2-5; D might be TRBD2 (5 bases). The CDR3 covers 13 residues. Looked up from germline, CDR1 is MNHEY and CDR2 is SMNVEV (reference sequence). Trimming shortened V by 3 bases and J by 5 bases, and 10 bases separated the two germline ends. The CDR3 here is CASSFRTGETQYF. CDR3 DNA: TGTGCCAGCAGTTTTCGGACGGGGGAGACCCAGTACTTC.

This clonotype appeared a few times. This sequence joins TRBV5-1 and TRBJ2-5; 7 bases are a match to TRBD2. Per the germline V gene, CDR1 is SGHRS and CDR2 is YFSETQ. The length of the CDR3 is 15 residues. Losses at the gene ends were 2 bases for V and 6 bases for J; bases not matched to a gene: 10. The CDR3 region has the DNA TGCGCCAGCAGCTTCGAGGGAGGGCCGACGCAGACCCAGTACTTC. It is translated as CASSFEGGPTQTQYF.

The sample holds a few counts of this clonotype. The chain employs TRBV6-2 or TRBV6-3 and TRBJ2-5; TRBD1 matches 9 bases. V shed 3 bases, J shed 11 bases, and the junction held 4 bases outside the gene matches. This CDR3 region has 12 residues. CDR1 MNHEY and CDR2 SVGEGT come from the germline V gene. CDR3 protein: CASSYNRGRQYF. The CDR3 bases are TGTGCCAGCAGTTATAACAGGGGGCGTCAGTACTTC.

In this sample, this clonotype turned up many times. The V and J genes are TRBV7-3 and TRBJ1-1; no reliable D call. Per the germline V gene, CDR1 is SGHTA and CDR2 is FQGTGA. This CDR3 is built from 15 residues. Between the trimmed V and J ends, which lost 7 bases and 5 bases, there was a span of 20 bases. DNA for the CDR3: TGTGCCAGCACTCATAAGGACGTCCGGAAGACTGAAGCTTTCTTT. Protein sequence: CASTHKDVRKTEAFF. The full variable domain, completed using reference TRBV7-3 and TRBJ1-1, is GAGVSQTPSNKVTEKGKYVELRCDPISGHTALYWYRQSLGQGPEFLIYFQGTGAADDSGLPNDRFFAVRPEGSVSTLKIQRTERGDSAVYLCASTHKDVRKTEAFFGQGTRLTVV.

This clonotype was seen repeatedly, ten times or more. The J gene is TRBJ2-3, the V gene TRBV5-1; 7 bases are a match to TRBD1. The germline CDR1 and CDR2 sequences are SGHRS and YFSETQ. With 4 bases clipped from V and 0 bases from J, the junction kept 14 bases outside the gene matches. The CDR3 loop spans 18 amino acids. The CDR3 sequence: CASSPSPGQTKSTDTQYF. The CDR3 nucleotides read TGCGCCAGCAGCCCCAGTCCGGGACAGACGAAGAGCACAGATACGCAGTATTTT. The full variable domain, with the rest looked up from reference TRBV5-1 and TRBJ2-3, is KAGVTQTPRYLIKTRGQQVTLSCSPISGHRSVSWYQQTPGQGLQFLFEYFSETQRNKGNFPGRFSGRQFSNSRSEMNVSTLELGDSALYLCASSPSPGQTKSTDTQYFGPGTRLTVL.

This clonotype was counted a few times. The V gene is TRBV27, the J gene TRBJ2-7; 7 nucleotides agree with TRBD2. Germline V CDR1 and CDR2: MNHEY, SMNVEV (reference sequence). The trim removed 6 bases at V and 1 base at J, leaving 12 bases unmatched. CDR3 length: 16 amino acids. In DNA, the CDR3 is TGTGCCAGCAGCGAACCTGGAGGGAGGGATTCCTACGAGCAGTACTTC. As protein: CASSEPGGRDSYEQYF.

This clonotype was detected only a few times. The rearrangement joins TRBV5-1 to TRBJ2-1; D is possibly TRBD2 (5 bases). V gave up 4 bases and J gave up 10 bases, with 12 bases separating them. This CDR3 is built from 12 residues. Germline V lookup: CDR1 SGHRS, CDR2 YFSETQ. CDR3 residues: CASSPRDREQFF. CDR3 sequence (DNA): TGCGCCAGCAGCCCCCGGGATAGGGAGCAGTTCTTC.

This clonotype was detected ten times or more. This chain uses TRBV7-9 with TRBJ2-1; D is unresolved. The CDR3 totals 12 residues. Per the germline V gene, CDR1 is SEHNR and CDR2 is FQNEAQ (reference sequence). V shed 2 bases and J shed 8 bases, with 7 bases lying between them. As DNA, the CDR3 is TGTGCCAGCAGCTTACTAGACTATGAGCAGTTCTTC. It is translated as CASSLLDYEQFF.

This clonotype was recorded many times. The J gene is TRBJ2-3, the V gene TRBV28, with a possible D match to TRBD2 (5 bases). Trimming cost V 8 bases and J 4 bases, with 10 bases left between them. CDR1 and CDR2 from the germline V gene are MDHEN and SYDVKM. CDR3 length: 12 amino acids. As DNA, the CDR3 is TGTGCCAGCCGTGGAGGCCCAGATACGCAGTATTTT. It codes for CASRGGPDTQYF.

This rearrangement joins TRBV3-1 to TRBJ2-3; TRBD2 aligns across 8 bases. Germline loops: CDR1 LGHDT, CDR2 YNNKEL (reference sequence). V shed 0 bases and J 2 bases; nucleotides not matched to a gene: 10. CDR3 length: 18 residues. The CDR3 sequence is CASSQEGTSGPLTDTQYF. The CDR3, as DNA: TGTGCCAGCAGCCAAGAGGGAACTAGCGGACCTCTCACAGATACGCAGTATTTT.

The V gene is TRBV10-3, the J gene TRBJ1-3; 8 bases match TRBD1. Germline V gene data show CDR1 as ENHRY and CDR2 as SYGVKD. This CDR3 is built from 15 residues. V shed 0 bases, J shed 4 bases, and the junction held 2 bases outside the gene matches. CDR3 sequence: CAISESDRAGNTIYF. The CDR3 DNA reads as TGTGCCATCAGTGAGTCGGACAGGGCCGGAAACACCATATATTTT.

The chain combines TRBV6-4 with TRBJ2-1; 11 positions match TRBD2. V lost 6 bases and J lost 1; bases outside the gene matches: 8. The CDR3 is 17 residues long. Germline V gene lookup returns CDR1 MRHNA and CDR2 SNTAGT. Here the CDR3 DNA reads TGTGCCAGCAGCCGCTTAGCGGGAGGGTCTTCCTACAATGAGCAGTTCTTC. It codes for CASSRLAGGSSYNEQFF.

This clonotype was seen only a few times. The chain uses TRBV7-8 and TRBJ2-1; TRBD2 matches 13 bases. The CDR3 is 16 residues long. Germline V gene sequence: CDR1 SGHVS, CDR2 FQNEAQ. Trimming took 1 base from V and 10 from J; bases not matched to a gene: 7. CDR3 nucleotides: TGTGCCAGCAGCTTAGTAGGACTAGCGGGAGTTGGGGAGCAGTTCTTC. Protein product: CASSLVGLAGVGEQFF.